Sequencing of this T cell receptor beta chain was carried out in a study of OX40 agonist ivuxolimab in advanced cancers. About the research overall: Two patients with cutaneous melanoma and one with hepatocellular carcinoma, three in total, showed partial responses. Findings and caveats of the study: Some nonresponders additionally presented with little normalized T-cell clonal expansion.

In regard to this clone: Its antigen is as yet unknown.

The data were produced by immunoSEQ multiplex PCR, yet TCRdb's version contains in-frame clones alone and is incomplete. The table shows some 99,000 clones, with roughly 95% occurring only once. V was clipped by 9 bases and J by 2 bases, with 16 bases between them. The CDR3 is 14 amino acids. CDR1 is SNHLY, CDR2 FYNNEI, per germline. The sequenced sample was CD4+ or CD8+ T cells sorted from blood, obtained in a trial of the OX40 agonist ivuxolimab. The source of this sequence is an adult with an advanced solid tumor such as melanoma, head and neck, liver or kidney cancer. The chain is built from TRBV2 and TRBJ1-1; D is undetermined. The CDR3 protein is CASNPAPQNTEAFF. DNA for the CDR3: TGTGCCAGTAACCCGGCCCCCCAAAACACTGAAGCTTTCTTT.